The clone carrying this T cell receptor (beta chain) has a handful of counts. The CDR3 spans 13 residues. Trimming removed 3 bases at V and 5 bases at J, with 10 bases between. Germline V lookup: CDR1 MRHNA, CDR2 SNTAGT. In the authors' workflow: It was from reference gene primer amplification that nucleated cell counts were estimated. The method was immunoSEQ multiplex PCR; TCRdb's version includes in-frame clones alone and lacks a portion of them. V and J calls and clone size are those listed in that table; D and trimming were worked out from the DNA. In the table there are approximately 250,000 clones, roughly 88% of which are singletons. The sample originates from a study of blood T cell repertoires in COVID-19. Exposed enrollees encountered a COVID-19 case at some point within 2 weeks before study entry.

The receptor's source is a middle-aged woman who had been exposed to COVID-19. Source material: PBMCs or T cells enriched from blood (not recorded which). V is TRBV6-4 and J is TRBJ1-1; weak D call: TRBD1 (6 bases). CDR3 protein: CASSEQGGTEAFF. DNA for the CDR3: TGTGCCAGCAGTGAACAGGGAGGGACTGAAGCTTTCTTT.